Listed below are T cell receptor beta chains from one sample, sequenced in a study of T-cell memory formation after mild COVID-19. TCRdb re-called the 5' RACE reads through MiXCR, storing one row per CDR3 protein. The sample has about 210,000 distinct CDR3 sequences, 27% seen once. Input material: PBMCs or a T cell subset sorted from them (not recorded which). The source is an adult woman who had mild COVID-19 (a few samples of this study predate the infection). Cell type and time point are not known. The CDR3 runs from the conserved cysteine through the conserved F or W. A clone size is listed for some rows: how often the clone was seen (once, few, many), or a class if it is expanded.

clone_size: NA; j_call: TRBJ2-2; v_call: TRBV24-1; cdr3_aa: CATSDPTANTGELFF
clone_size: few; j_call: TRBJ1-4; v_call: TRBV12-3/TRBV12-4; cdr3_aa: CASSPRTGQGEKLFF
clone_size: NA; j_call: TRBJ1-6; v_call: TRBV5-1; cdr3_aa: CASSLKLDGTGRNSPLHF
clone_size: few; j_call: TRBJ1-2; v_call: TRBV3-1; cdr3_aa: CASSPVDRINYGYTF
clone_size: many; j_call: TRBJ2-1; v_call: TRBV24-1; cdr3_aa: CATRPGGPYNEQFF
clone_size: few; j_call: TRBJ2-3; v_call: TRBV5-1; cdr3_aa: CASTRGELDTQYF
clone_size: few; j_call: TRBJ2-7; v_call: TRBV6-5; cdr3_aa: CASRGLLSGGWIYF
clone_size: few; j_call: TRBJ1-1; v_call: TRBV12-3/TRBV12-4; cdr3_aa: CASSLGTVSPDVAFF
clone_size: few; j_call: TRBJ2-3; v_call: TRBV6-4; cdr3_aa: CASSADGGLGDTQYF
clone_size: NA; j_call: TRBJ1-2; v_call: TRBV23-1; cdr3_aa: CASTKPLADYGYTF
clone_size: NA; j_call: TRBJ1-5; v_call: TRBV12-3/TRBV12-4; cdr3_aa: CASSLASRQGNQPQHF
clone_size: NA; j_call: TRBJ2-1; v_call: TRBV6-2/TRBV6-3; cdr3_aa: CASKSGGLARYNEQFF
clone_size: NA; j_call: TRBJ2-5; v_call: TRBV7-9; cdr3_aa: CASSLTRTGGGETQYF
clone_size: NA; j_call: TRBJ2-5; v_call: TRBV6-2/TRBV6-3; cdr3_aa: CASSYPTLMGETQYF
clone_size: NA; j_call: TRBJ1-1; v_call: TRBV7-9; cdr3_aa: CASSLEGGLNTEAFF
clone_size: NA; j_call: TRBJ2-2; v_call: TRBV4-3; cdr3_aa: CASSPYLGGGELFF
clone_size: NA; j_call: TRBJ2-1; v_call: TRBV11-3; cdr3_aa: CASSSSGRALSSYNEQFF
clone_size: NA; j_call: TRBJ2-1; v_call: TRBV29-1; cdr3_aa: CSAWKGGTSVNEQFF
clone_size: few; j_call: TRBJ2-7; v_call: TRBV4-3; cdr3_aa: CASSQEGGSSSYEQYF
clone_size: NA; j_call: TRBJ2-1; v_call: TRBV2; cdr3_aa: CASSGPGQGGEQFF
clone_size: NA; j_call: TRBJ2-1; v_call: TRBV12-3/TRBV12-4; cdr3_aa: CASSLVRKGQDNEQFF
clone_size: NA; j_call: TRBJ2-7; v_call: TRBV2; cdr3_aa: CASKADSGTYEQYF
clone_size: NA; j_call: TRBJ1-6; v_call: TRBV19; cdr3_aa: CASRTVSSYNSPLHF
clone_size: few; j_call: TRBJ2-1; v_call: TRBV5-1; cdr3_aa: CASSLGWGNEQFF
clone_size: few; j_call: TRBJ2-5; v_call: TRBV11-1; cdr3_aa: CASSRTSGNNQETQYF
clone_size: NA; j_call: TRBJ2-4; v_call: TRBV30; cdr3_aa: CAWKGGLAKNIQYF
clone_size: few; j_call: TRBJ2-7; v_call: TRBV20-1; cdr3_aa: CSASQGASQYF
clone_size: few; j_call: TRBJ2-7; v_call: TRBV6-6; cdr3_aa: CASSYWEGGRAYEQYF
clone_size: few; j_call: TRBJ2-7; v_call: TRBV4-3; cdr3_aa: CASSQERVPGREQYF
clone_size: NA; j_call: TRBJ2-1; v_call: TRBV27; cdr3_aa: CASSLRTVINEQFF